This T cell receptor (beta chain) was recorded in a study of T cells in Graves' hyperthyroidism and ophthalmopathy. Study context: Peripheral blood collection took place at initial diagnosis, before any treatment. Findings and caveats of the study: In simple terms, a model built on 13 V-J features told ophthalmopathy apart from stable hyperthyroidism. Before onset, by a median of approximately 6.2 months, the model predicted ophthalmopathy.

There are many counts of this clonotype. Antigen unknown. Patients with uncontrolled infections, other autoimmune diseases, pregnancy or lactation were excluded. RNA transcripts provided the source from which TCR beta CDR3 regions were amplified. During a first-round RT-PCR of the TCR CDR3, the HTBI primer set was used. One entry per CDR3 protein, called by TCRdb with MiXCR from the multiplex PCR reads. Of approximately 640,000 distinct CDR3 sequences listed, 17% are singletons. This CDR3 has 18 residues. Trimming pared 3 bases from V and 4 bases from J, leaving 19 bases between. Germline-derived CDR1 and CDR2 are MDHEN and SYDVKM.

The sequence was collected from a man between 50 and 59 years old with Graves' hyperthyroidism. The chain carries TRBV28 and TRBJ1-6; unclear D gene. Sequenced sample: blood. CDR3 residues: CASSFPMPMVIYNSPLHF. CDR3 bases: TGTGCCAGCAGTTTTCCCATGCCCATGGTCATTTATAATTCACCCCTCCACTTT.